This T cell receptor beta chain emerged from a study of vaccination effects on CD4 cells after COVID-19. Following 10 days of culture, CD4+ T cells were isolated. Subjects were given two BNT162b2 or mRNA-1273 vaccine doses. Concerning this clone itself: Antigen specificity is unknown.

This table comes from immunoSEQ multiplex PCR, and its TCRdb copy is limited to in-frame clones, with some not included. The data contain 60,000 to 80,000 clones, around 70% of them singletons. CDR3 size: 14 residues. Trimming removed 6 bases at V and 5 bases at J, with 13 bases between. Germline V CDR1 and CDR2: WSHSY, SAAADI. The TCR was taken from a human donor who received a COVID-19 vaccine. Sequences were derived from CD4+ T cells from PBMCs cultured without peptide, sampled after COVID-19 vaccination. The chain recombines TRBV10-2 with TRBJ2-2, with D perhaps TRBD1 (6 bases). CDR3 nucleotides: TGCGCCAGCAGCCCCAAGACAGGAACCGGGGAGCTGTTTTTT. Translated: CASSPKTGTGELFF.